Presented here are 2 T cell receptor beta chains from one specimen sequenced in a study of T cell responses to AZD1222 COVID-19 vaccine. TCRdb's copy holds only in-frame clones and misses some; the assay was immunoSEQ multiplex PCR. The data show under 150,000 clones, 92% seen once. Sequencing used peripheral blood, obtained on day 0 of AZD1222 vaccination. The receptors were gathered from an adult in good health.

The J gene is TRBJ1-1, the V gene TRBV7-8; 9 nucleotides align to TRBD1. The germline gives CDR1 SGHVS, CDR2 FQNEAQ. This CDR3 comprises 14 residues. The ends lost 5 bases at V and 7 bases at J; junction bases unmatched: 8. The chain's CDR3 is CASSPRTGVFEAFF. The DNA of the CDR3 is TGTGCCAGCAGCCCCCGGACAGGGGTCTTTGAAGCTTTCTTT.

The chain couples TRBV4-1 to TRBJ2-1; TRBD2 agrees at 13 bases. The CDR3 has 18 amino acids. Germline CDR1 reads MGHRA; CDR2 reads YSYEKL. J was trimmed by 5 bases and V by 4 bases; bases with no gene match: 11. The CDR3 coding sequence is TGCGCCAGCAGCCCTGGACTAGCGGGAGCGGTTTCGAACAATGAGCAGTTCTTC. This sequence encodes CASSPGLAGAVSNNEQFF.